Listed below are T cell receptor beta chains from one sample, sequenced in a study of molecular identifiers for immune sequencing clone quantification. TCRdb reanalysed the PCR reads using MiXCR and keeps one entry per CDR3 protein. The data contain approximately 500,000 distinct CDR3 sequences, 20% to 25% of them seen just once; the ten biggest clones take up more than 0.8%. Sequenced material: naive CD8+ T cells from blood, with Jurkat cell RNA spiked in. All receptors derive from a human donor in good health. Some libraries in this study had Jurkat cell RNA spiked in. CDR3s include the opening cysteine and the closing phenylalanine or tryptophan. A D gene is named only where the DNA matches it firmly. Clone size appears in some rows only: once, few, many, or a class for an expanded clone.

cdr3_nt: TGTGCCAGTGAAAGTAGCTGGGAGGCAGATACGCAGTATTTT
cdr3_aa: CASESSWEADTQYF
v_call: TRBV19
d_call: NA
j_call: TRBJ2-3
clone_size: few

cdr3_nt: TGCAGTGCCGGCAGGACCTTCACAGATACGCAGTATTTT
cdr3_aa: CSAGRTFTDTQYF
v_call: TRBV20-1
d_call: NA
j_call: TRBJ2-3
clone_size: many

cdr3_nt: TGTGCCACCTCCCGACGGGACAGCGAGAATCAGCCCCAGCATTTT
cdr3_aa: CATSRRDSENQPQHF
v_call: TRBV6-2/TRBV6-3
d_call: TRBD1
j_call: TRBJ1-5
clone_size: many

cdr3_nt: TGTGCCAGCAGCTCCCGTATCGGGGTTAGCACAGATACGCAGTATTTT
cdr3_aa: CASSSRIGVSTDTQYF
v_call: TRBV7-9
d_call: NA
j_call: TRBJ2-3
clone_size: few

cdr3_nt: TGTGCCAGCAGCTTAGGGGCGGTAACCTACGAGCAGTACTTC
cdr3_aa: CASSLGAVTYEQYF
v_call: TRBV7-9
d_call: NA
j_call: TRBJ2-7
clone_size: NA

cdr3_nt: TGCGCCAGCAGCTTAGGGCAGGGAGGGAACATTCAGTACTTC
cdr3_aa: CASSLGQGGNIQYF
v_call: TRBV5-1
d_call: TRBD2
j_call: TRBJ2-4
clone_size: NA

cdr3_nt: TGCAGCGTTGAAGCTGGTGACTCCTACAATGAGCAGTTCTTC
cdr3_aa: CSVEAGDSYNEQFF
v_call: TRBV29-1
d_call: NA
j_call: TRBJ2-1
clone_size: many

cdr3_nt: TGCAGCGTTGAAGATACGGACAGGGGGAACACCGGGGAGCTGTTTTTT
cdr3_aa: CSVEDTDRGNTGELFF
v_call: TRBV29-1
d_call: TRBD1
j_call: TRBJ2-2
clone_size: many

cdr3_nt: TGTGCCAGCAGTTTAGAGGACACAGAAAAACTGTTTTTT
cdr3_aa: CASSLEDTEKLFF
v_call: TRBV12-3/TRBV12-4
d_call: NA
j_call: TRBJ1-4
clone_size: many

cdr3_nt: TGCGCCAGCAGCCAAGGTCCCTCGGACAGGGCCTACAATGAGCAGTTCTTC
cdr3_aa: CASSQGPSDRAYNEQFF
v_call: TRBV4-3
d_call: TRBD1
j_call: TRBJ2-1
clone_size: many

cdr3_nt: TGCAGTGCTATAGGCCCAGGGATCTCGCCCCAGCATTTT
cdr3_aa: CSAIGPGISPQHF
v_call: TRBV20-1
d_call: NA
j_call: TRBJ1-5
clone_size: many

cdr3_nt: TGTGCCAGCAGCGAAGAAACAGATCCCTACGAGCAGTACTTC
cdr3_aa: CASSEETDPYEQYF
v_call: TRBV6-5
d_call: NA
j_call: TRBJ2-7
clone_size: many

cdr3_nt: TGTGCCAGTAGTATCACCGGGACATTGTACAATGAGCAGTTCTTC
cdr3_aa: CASSITGTLYNEQFF
v_call: TRBV19
d_call: NA
j_call: TRBJ2-1
clone_size: few

cdr3_nt: TGTGCCAGCAGTTCGGCGGTGGCACCGAACTATGGCTACACCTTC
cdr3_aa: CASSSAVAPNYGYTF
v_call: TRBV27
d_call: NA
j_call: TRBJ1-2
clone_size: many

cdr3_nt: TGCGCCAGCAGCCAAGTTCCAGGGGATCAGCCCCAGCATTTT
cdr3_aa: CASSQVPGDQPQHF
v_call: TRBV4-3
d_call: NA
j_call: TRBJ1-5
clone_size: few

cdr3_nt: TGCGCCAGCAGCTTGGATGCCAGGGTAGCTGATGAGCAGTTCTTC
cdr3_aa: CASSLDARVADEQFF
v_call: TRBV5-1
d_call: NA
j_call: TRBJ2-1
clone_size: NA

cdr3_nt: TGTGCCAGTGCGGGACAGGGGCAGGAGCAGTACTTC
cdr3_aa: CASAGQGQEQYF
v_call: TRBV2
d_call: TRBD1
j_call: TRBJ2-7
clone_size: NA

cdr3_nt: TGTGCCAGTAGTATTCAACAGGGACTAGCGGGAGGGCAAGGTCAGTTCTTC
cdr3_aa: CASSIQQGLAGGQGQFF
v_call: TRBV19
d_call: TRBD2
j_call: TRBJ2-1
clone_size: few

cdr3_nt: TGCGCCAGCAGCCAAGGGACGCGGGGGATCAATGAGCAGTTCTTC
cdr3_aa: CASSQGTRGINEQFF
v_call: TRBV4-1
d_call: TRBD2
j_call: TRBJ2-1
clone_size: NA

cdr3_nt: TGCAGTGCTAGGGATCAGACTAGCGGGAGAAACGAGCAGTACTTC
cdr3_aa: CSARDQTSGRNEQYF
v_call: TRBV20-1
d_call: TRBD2
j_call: TRBJ2-7
clone_size: many

cdr3_nt: TGTGCCAGCAGTAGGGGCTCCGGGCTCCACGAGCAGTACTTC
cdr3_aa: CASSRGSGLHEQYF
v_call: TRBV6-2/TRBV6-3
d_call: NA
j_call: TRBJ2-7
clone_size: NA

cdr3_nt: TGCAGTGCTAGTTGGCAGGGTAGCACAGATACGCAGTATTTT
cdr3_aa: CSASWQGSTDTQYF
v_call: TRBV20-1
d_call: NA
j_call: TRBJ2-3
clone_size: few

cdr3_nt: TGTGCCAGCAGCCCAGCAAGGGGTCCAGATACGCAGTATTTT
cdr3_aa: CASSPARGPDTQYF
v_call: TRBV7-9
d_call: NA
j_call: TRBJ2-3
clone_size: many

cdr3_nt: TGTGCCAGCAGTTACTCGATTGGGTCCGGGGACACTGAAGCTTTCTTT
cdr3_aa: CASSYSIGSGDTEAFF
v_call: TRBV6-5
d_call: NA
j_call: TRBJ1-1
clone_size: few

cdr3_nt: TGTGCCAGCAGTTGGAGGGGCAATCAGCCCCAGCATTTT
cdr3_aa: CASSWRGNQPQHF
v_call: TRBV27
d_call: NA
j_call: TRBJ1-5
clone_size: few

cdr3_nt: TGTGCCAGCAGCTTAGAGGGGGCGGAGACCCAGTACTTC
cdr3_aa: CASSLEGAETQYF
v_call: TRBV5-6
d_call: TRBD1
j_call: TRBJ2-5
clone_size: many

cdr3_nt: TGTGCCAGCAGCCAGGGACAGGGGGCCTGGGAGCAGTACTTC
cdr3_aa: CASSQGQGAWEQYF
v_call: TRBV7-6
d_call: TRBD1
j_call: TRBJ2-7
clone_size: NA

cdr3_nt: TGTGCCAGCAGCTTAGGTCGGGGCATGTTACCGAGCTCTGGAAACACCATATATTTT
cdr3_aa: CASSLGRGMLPSSGNTIYF
v_call: TRBV7-6
d_call: NA
j_call: TRBJ1-3
clone_size: few

cdr3_nt: TGTGCCAGCAGCTTAGAGGGAAATGGGAAGACTGAAGCTTTCTTT
cdr3_aa: CASSLEGNGKTEAFF
v_call: TRBV7-2
d_call: NA
j_call: TRBJ1-1
clone_size: many

cdr3_nt: TGTGCCAGCTCTAGCTCTGGGGCCAACGTCCTGACTTTC
cdr3_aa: CASSSSGANVLTF
v_call: TRBV12-3/TRBV12-4
d_call: NA
j_call: TRBJ2-6
clone_size: many